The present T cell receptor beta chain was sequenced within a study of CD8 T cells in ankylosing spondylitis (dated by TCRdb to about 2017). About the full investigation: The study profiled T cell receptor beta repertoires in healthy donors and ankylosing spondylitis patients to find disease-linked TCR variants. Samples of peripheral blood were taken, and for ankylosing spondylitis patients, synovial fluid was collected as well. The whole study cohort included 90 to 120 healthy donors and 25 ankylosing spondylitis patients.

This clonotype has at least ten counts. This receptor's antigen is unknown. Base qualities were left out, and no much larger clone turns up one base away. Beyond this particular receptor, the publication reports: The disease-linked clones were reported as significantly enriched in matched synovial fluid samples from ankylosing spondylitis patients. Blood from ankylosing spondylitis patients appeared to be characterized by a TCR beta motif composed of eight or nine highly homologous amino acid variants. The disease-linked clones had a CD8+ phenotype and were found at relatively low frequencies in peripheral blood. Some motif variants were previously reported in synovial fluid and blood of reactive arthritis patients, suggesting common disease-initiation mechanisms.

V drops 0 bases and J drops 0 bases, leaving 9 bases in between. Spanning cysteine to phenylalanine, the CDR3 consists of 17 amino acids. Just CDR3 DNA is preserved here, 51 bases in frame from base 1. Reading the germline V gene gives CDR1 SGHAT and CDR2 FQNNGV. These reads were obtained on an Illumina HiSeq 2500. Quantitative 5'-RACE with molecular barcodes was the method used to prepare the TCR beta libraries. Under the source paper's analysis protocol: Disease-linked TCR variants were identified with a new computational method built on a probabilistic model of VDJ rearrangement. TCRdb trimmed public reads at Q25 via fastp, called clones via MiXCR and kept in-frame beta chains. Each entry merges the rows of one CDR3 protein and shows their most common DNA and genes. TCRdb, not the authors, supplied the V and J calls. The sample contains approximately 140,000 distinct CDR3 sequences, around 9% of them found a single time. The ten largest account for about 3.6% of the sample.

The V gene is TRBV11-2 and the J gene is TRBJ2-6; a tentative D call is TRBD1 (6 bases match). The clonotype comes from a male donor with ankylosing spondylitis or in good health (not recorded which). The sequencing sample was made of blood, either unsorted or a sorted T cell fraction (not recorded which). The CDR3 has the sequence CASSLDRGISGANVLTF. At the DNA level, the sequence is TGTGCCAGCAGCTTAGACAGGGGTATCTCTGGGGCCAACGTCCTGACTTTC.